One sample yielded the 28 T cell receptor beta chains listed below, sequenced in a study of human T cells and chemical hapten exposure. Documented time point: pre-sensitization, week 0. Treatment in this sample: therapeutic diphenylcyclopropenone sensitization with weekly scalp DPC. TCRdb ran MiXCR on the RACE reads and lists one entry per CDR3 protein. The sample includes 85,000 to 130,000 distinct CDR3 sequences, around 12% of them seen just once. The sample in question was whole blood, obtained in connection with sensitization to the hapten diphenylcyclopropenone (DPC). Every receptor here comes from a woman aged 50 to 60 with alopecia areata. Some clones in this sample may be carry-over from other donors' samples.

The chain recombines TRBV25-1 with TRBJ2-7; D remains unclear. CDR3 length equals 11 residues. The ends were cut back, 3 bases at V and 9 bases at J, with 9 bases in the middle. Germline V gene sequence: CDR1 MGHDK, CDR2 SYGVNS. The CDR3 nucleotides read TGTGCCAGCAGTGATTTTGGGCGGCAGTACTTC. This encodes CASSDFGRQYF.

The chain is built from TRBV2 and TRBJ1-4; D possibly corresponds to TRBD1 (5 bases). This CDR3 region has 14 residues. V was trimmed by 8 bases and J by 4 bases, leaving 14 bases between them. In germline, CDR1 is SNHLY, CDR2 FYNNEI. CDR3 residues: CASSRDVINEKLFF. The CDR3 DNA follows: TGTGCCAGCTCGAGGGACGTAATTAATGAAAAACTGTTTTTT.

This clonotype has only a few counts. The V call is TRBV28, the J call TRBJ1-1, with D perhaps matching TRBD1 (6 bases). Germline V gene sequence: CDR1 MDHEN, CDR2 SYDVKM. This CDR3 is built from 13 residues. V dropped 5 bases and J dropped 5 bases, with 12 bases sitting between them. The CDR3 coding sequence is TGTGCCAGCAGTGATGGGGGGCTTACTGAAGCTTTCTTT. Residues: CASSDGGLTEAFF.

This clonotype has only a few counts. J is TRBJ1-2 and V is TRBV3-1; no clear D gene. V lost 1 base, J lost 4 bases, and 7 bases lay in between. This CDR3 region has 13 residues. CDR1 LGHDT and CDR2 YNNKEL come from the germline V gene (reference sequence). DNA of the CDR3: TGTGCCAGCAGCCAAGGGGAAATCTATGGCTACACCTTC. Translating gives CASSQGEIYGYTF. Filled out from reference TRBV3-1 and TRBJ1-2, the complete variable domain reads DTAVSQTPKYLVTQMGNDKSIKCEQNLGHDTMYWYKQDSKKFLKIMFSYNNKELIINETVPNRFSPKSPDKAHLNLHINSLELGDSAVYFCASSQGEIYGYTFGSGTRLTVV.

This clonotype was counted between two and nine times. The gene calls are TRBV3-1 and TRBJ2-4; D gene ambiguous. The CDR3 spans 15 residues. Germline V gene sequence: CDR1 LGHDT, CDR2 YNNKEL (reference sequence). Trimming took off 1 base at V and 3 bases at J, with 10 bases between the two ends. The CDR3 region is CASSQAYERKNIQYF. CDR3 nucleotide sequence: TGTGCCAGCAGCCAAGCCTATGAACGCAAAAACATTCAGTACTTC.

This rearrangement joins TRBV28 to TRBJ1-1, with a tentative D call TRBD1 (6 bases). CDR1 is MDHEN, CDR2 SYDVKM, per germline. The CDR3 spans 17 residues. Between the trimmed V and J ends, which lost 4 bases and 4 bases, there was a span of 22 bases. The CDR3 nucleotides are TGTGCCAGCAGTTCCCGAAGGCAGGGGATGGGAAGCACTGAAGCTTTCTTT. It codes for CASSSRRQGMGSTEAFF.

The CDR3 region is CASSPGTSGIYEQYF. The CDR3 nucleotides are TGTGCCAGCAGCCCCGGGACTAGCGGGATCTACGAGCAGTACTTC. This chain links TRBV3-1 with TRBJ2-7; 13 nucleotides agree with TRBD2. After removal of 4 bases from V and 3 bases from J, the junction contained 3 bases not matched to a gene. The CDR3 contains 15 residues. Germline V gene data show CDR1 as LGHDT and CDR2 as YNNKEL (reference sequence).

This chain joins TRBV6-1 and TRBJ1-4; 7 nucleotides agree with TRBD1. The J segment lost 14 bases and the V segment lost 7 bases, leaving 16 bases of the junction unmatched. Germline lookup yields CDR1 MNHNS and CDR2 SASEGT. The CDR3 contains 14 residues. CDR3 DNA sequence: TGTGCCAGCACCTCTGCGGGGACAGTAGTGAAGCTGTTTTTT. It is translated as CASTSAGTVVKLFF.

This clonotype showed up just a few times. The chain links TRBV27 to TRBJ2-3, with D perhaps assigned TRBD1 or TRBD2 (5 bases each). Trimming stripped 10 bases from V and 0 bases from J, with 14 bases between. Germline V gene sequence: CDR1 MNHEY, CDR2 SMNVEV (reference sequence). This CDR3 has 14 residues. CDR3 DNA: TGTGCCACCACCCTGAGGGGAAGCACAGATACGCAGTATTTT. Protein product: CATTLRGSTDTQYF.

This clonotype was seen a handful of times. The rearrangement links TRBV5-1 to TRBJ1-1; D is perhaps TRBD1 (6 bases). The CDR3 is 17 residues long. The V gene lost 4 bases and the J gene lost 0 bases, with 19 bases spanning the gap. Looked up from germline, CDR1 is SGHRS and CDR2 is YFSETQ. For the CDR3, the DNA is TGCGCCAGCAGCCCGGGACACCGTGGCCGTTTGAACACTGAAGCTTTCTTT. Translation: CASSPGHRGRLNTEAFF. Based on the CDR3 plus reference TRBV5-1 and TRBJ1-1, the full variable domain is KAGVTQTPRYLIKTRGQQVTLSCSPISGHRSVSWYQQTPGQGLQFLFEYFSETQRNKGNFPGRFSGRQFSNSRSEMNVSTLELGDSALYLCASSPGHRGRLNTEAFFGQGTRLTVV.

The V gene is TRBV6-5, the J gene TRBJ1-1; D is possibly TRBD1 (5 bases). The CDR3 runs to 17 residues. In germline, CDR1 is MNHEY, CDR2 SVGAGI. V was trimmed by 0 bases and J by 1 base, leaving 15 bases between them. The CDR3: CASSYSARAISNTEAFF. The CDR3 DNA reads TGTGCCAGCAGTTACTCGGCCAGGGCGATTTCGAACACTGAAGCTTTCTTT.

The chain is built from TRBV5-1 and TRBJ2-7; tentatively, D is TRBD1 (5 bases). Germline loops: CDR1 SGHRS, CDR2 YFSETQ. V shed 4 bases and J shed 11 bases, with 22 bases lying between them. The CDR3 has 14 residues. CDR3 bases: TGCGCCAGCAGCGATGGACAAGGTGCGACCCAAGAGTACTTC. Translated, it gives CASSDGQGATQEYF.

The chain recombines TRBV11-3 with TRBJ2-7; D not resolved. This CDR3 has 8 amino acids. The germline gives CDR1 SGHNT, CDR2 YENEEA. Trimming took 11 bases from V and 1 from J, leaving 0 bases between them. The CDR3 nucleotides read TGTGCCTCCTACGAGCAGTACTTC. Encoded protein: CASYEQYF.

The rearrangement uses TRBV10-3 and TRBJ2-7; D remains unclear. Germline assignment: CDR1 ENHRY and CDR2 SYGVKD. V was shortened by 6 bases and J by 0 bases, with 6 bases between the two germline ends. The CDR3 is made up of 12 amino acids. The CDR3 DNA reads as TGTGCCATCAGCATCAGCTCCTACGAGCAGTACTTC. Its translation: CAISISSYEQYF.

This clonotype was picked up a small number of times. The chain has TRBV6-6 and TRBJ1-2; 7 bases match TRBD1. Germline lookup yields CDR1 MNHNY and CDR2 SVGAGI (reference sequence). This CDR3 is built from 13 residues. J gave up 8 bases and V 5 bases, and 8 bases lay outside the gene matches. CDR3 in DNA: TGTGCCAGCAGTCAAGGGACAGTCGACGGCTACACCTTC. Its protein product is CASSQGTVDGYTF.

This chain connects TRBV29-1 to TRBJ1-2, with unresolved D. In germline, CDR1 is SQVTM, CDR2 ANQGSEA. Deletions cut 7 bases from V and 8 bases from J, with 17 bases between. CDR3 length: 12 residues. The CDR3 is CSAARAPGGYTF. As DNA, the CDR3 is TGCAGCGCCGCCCGGGCACCGGGGGGCTACACCTTC.

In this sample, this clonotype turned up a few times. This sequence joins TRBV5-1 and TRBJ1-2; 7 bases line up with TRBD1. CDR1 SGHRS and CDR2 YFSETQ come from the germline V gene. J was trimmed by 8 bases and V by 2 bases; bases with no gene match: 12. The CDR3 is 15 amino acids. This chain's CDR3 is CASSLEGARAVGYTF. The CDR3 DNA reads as TGCGCCAGCAGCTTAGAGGGGGCGCGTGCCGTCGGCTACACCTTC.

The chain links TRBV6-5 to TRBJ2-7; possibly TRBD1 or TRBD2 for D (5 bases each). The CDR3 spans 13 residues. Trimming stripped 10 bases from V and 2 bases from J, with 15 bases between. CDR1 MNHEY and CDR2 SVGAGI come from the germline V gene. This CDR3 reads CAIKDGATYEQYF. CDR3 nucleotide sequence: TGTGCCATAAAGGACGGGGCGACCTACGAGCAGTACTTC.

The CDR3 loop is CASSPPGPDSYEQYF. As DNA, the CDR3 is TGTGCCAGCAGTCCCCCGGGACCCGACTCCTACGAGCAGTACTTC. V is TRBV28 and J is TRBJ2-7; D possibly uses TRBD1 or TRBD2 (5 bases each). The germline V and J ends were trimmed by 5 bases and 0 bases, with 14 bases remaining between them. The length of the CDR3 is 15 residues. Germline V gene lookup returns CDR1 MDHEN and CDR2 SYDVKM.

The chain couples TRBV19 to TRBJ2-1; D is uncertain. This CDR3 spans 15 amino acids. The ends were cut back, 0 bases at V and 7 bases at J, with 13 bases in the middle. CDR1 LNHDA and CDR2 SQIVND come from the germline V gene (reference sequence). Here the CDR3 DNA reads TGTGCCAGTAGTATAGAGGGCCGAGCAGAAAATGAGCAGTTCTTC. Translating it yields CASSIEGRAENEQFF.

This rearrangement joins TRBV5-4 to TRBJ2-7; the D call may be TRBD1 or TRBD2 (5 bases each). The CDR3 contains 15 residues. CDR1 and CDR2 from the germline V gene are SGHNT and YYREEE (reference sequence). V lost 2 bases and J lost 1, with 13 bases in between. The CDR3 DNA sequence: TGTGCCAGCAGCTTAACCGGGACCGCGTCCTACGAGCAGTACTTC. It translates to CASSLTGTASYEQYF.

This CDR3 reads CASSPFLTGASGELFF. The CDR3 DNA sequence: TGTGCCAGCAGTCCTTTCTTGACAGGAGCATCCGGGGAGCTGTTTTTT. V is TRBV12-3 or TRBV12-4 and J is TRBJ2-2; a possible D gene is TRBD1 (6 bases). CDR3 length equals 16 residues. V was cut by 5 bases and J by 6 bases, with 19 bases left in between.

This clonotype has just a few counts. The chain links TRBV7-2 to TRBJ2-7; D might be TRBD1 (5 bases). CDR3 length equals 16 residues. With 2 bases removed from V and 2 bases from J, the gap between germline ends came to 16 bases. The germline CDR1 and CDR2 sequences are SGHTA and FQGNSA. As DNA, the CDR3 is TGTGCCAGCAGCTTAATGCAGGGTTCTAGAACCTACGAGCAGTACTTC. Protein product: CASSLMQGSRTYEQYF.

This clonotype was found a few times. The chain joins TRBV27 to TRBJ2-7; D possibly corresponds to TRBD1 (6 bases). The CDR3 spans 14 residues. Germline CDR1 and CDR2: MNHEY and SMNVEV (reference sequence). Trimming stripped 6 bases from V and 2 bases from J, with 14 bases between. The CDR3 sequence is CASSRKGQPYEQYF. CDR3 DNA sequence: TGTGCCAGCAGCCGTAAAGGACAGCCCTACGAGCAGTACTTC.

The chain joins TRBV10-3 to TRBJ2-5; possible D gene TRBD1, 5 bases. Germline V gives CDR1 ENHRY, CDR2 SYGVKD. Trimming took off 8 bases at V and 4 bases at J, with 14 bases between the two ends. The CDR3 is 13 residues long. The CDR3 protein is CAIPGSLRETQYF. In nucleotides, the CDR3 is TGTGCCATCCCAGGGTCATTGCGAGAGACCCAGTACTTC.

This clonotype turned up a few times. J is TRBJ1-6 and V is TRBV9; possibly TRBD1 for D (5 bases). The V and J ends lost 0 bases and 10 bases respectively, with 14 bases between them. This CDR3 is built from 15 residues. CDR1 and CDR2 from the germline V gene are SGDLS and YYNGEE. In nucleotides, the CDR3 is TGTGCCAGCAGCGTAGAGGGAGGGACGGGGTCACCCCTCCACTTT. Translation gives CASSVEGGTGSPLHF.

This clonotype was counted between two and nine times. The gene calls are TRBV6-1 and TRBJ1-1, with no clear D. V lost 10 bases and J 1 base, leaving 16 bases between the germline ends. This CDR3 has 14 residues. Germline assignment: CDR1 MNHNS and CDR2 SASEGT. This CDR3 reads CATSYEWTNTEAFF. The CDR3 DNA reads TGTGCCACCTCATACGAATGGACGAACACTGAAGCTTTCTTT.

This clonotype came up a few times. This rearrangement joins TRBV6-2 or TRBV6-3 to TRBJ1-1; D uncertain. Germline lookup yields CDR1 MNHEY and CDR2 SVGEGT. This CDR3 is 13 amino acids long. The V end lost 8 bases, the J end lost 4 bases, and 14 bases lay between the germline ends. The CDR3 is CASAPPILTEAFF. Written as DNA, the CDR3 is TGTGCCAGCGCCCCCCCGATCCTCACTGAAGCTTTCTTT.